This record concerns one T cell receptor beta chain sequence. The target antigen is unknown. Between the trimmed V and J ends, which lost 4 bases and 0 bases, there was a span of 14 bases. CDR1 is SGHTS and CDR2 is YDEGEE in the germline V gene. The CDR3 length is 17 residues. In TCRdb, the RT-PCR reads were re-called with MiXCR into one record per CDR3 protein. The data show about 160,000 distinct CDR3 sequences, 9.5% to 13% seen once. The sample originates from a study of response to subunit inactivated influenza vaccine. Study-wide points: With each seasonal influenza vaccination, the authors suggested, few new T cells are recruited.

The specimen was non-naive T cells sorted from PBMCs, collected 35 to 45 days after vaccination. The chain carries TRBV5-8 and TRBJ2-6; D gene uncertain. This TCR was recovered from a man aged 45-60 years who received an inactivated influenza vaccine. CDR3 sequence (DNA): TGTGCCAGCAGCCGGGCCAGATTGAGCTCTGGGGCCAACGTCCTGACTTTC. It translates to CASSRARLSSGANVLTF.